A selection of T cell receptor beta chains follows, all from one sample in a study of blood T cell repertoires in COVID-19. The protocol was immunoSEQ multiplex PCR, while the TCRdb copy is restricted to in-frame clones and leaves out a portion. The table records about 60,000 clones, about nine tenths of them present only once. Sequencing was performed on peripheral blood. The receptors were gathered from a human donor with active COVID-19. The donor label of this sample is uncertain. The CDR3 runs from the conserved cysteine through the conserved F or W. The order of the fields is D gene, clone size, J gene, V gene, CDR3 DNA, CDR3 protein. The D gene is left open where the match is weak. A row's size may be missing; if present it is once, few, many or a size class.

D gene: -; clone size: few; J gene: TRBJ1-2; V gene: TRBV7-9; CDR3 DNA: TGTGCCAGCAGCTTAGGGCAGGCCCTGAGTGGCTACACCTTC; CDR3 protein: CASSLGQALSGYTF
D gene: -; clone size: -; J gene: TRBJ2-7; V gene: TRBV30; CDR3 DNA: TGTGCCTGGAGTAGGGAGAAGGAGCAGTACTTC; CDR3 protein: CAWSREKEQYF
D gene: TRBD1; clone size: -; J gene: TRBJ2-1; V gene: TRBV5-1; CDR3 DNA: TGCGCCAGCAGCTTGGGACAGGGGGAGGATGAGCAGTTCTTC; CDR3 protein: CASSLGQGEDEQFF
D gene: -; clone size: once; J gene: TRBJ2-1; V gene: TRBV18; CDR3 DNA: TGTGCCAGCTCACGAGAGGGCGAGCAGTTCTTC; CDR3 protein: CASSREGEQFF
D gene: -; clone size: -; J gene: TRBJ1-2; V gene: TRBV28; CDR3 DNA: TGTGCCAGCAGTTCCCTTAACTATGGCTACACCTTC; CDR3 protein: CASSSLNYGYTF
D gene: -; clone size: -; J gene: TRBJ2-3; V gene: TRBV11-2; CDR3 DNA: TGTGCCAGCAGCTTAGGCTACACAGATACGCAGTATTTT; CDR3 protein: CASSLGYTDTQYF
D gene: -; clone size: -; J gene: TRBJ2-1; V gene: TRBV12-5; CDR3 DNA: TGTGCTAGTGGTGTCCCGGGTTACCGCAATGAGCAGTTCTTC; CDR3 protein: CASGVPGYRNEQFF
D gene: TRBD1; clone size: -; J gene: TRBJ2-1; V gene: TRBV19; CDR3 DNA: TGTGCCAGTAGCCCACTCCGGGACAGGGGAGGAGAGGAGCAGTTCTTC; CDR3 protein: CASSPLRDRGGEEQFF
D gene: TRBD2; clone size: -; J gene: TRBJ2-7; V gene: TRBV4-1; CDR3 DNA: TGCGCCAGCAGCCAAGTGCGGGCGGGACTAGCGGGTGTCTACGAGCAGTACTTC; CDR3 protein: CASSQVRAGLAGVYEQYF
D gene: -; clone size: -; J gene: TRBJ1-1; V gene: TRBV5-5; CDR3 DNA: TGTGCCAGCAGCGCCCGGTGGGGGGCTGAAGCTTTCTTT; CDR3 protein: CASSARWGAEAFF
D gene: -; clone size: -; J gene: TRBJ2-5; V gene: TRBV5-1; CDR3 DNA: TGCGCCAGCAGCCGGTCGGACAGAGGGCGGGAGACCCAGTACTTC; CDR3 protein: CASSRSDRGRETQYF
D gene: -; clone size: -; J gene: TRBJ1-6; V gene: TRBV19; CDR3 DNA: TGTGCCAGTAGGGCCAGCTCCTATAATTCACCCCTCCACTTT; CDR3 protein: CASRASSYNSPLHF